This TCR beta chain came from a study of blood T cell repertoires in COVID-19. Study at large: Samples came from the United States, Italy and Spain, spanning acute and convalescent COVID-19. In each case, the material was cDNA or gDNA derived from T cells, B-cell-depleted T cells, or PBMCs.

This clone was recorded only once. In the source study's methods: Estimation of nucleated cell counts relied on the amplification of reference gene primers. Libraries were prepared by immunoSEQ multiplex PCR; TCRdb keeps only in-frame clonotypes and omits some of them. The V and J calls and clone size were taken over from that table, and D and trimming were inferred from the DNA. The sample has roughly 18,000 clones, 91% seen once; the top ten hold roughly 4.2%. Germline trimming cut 6 bases from V and 4 bases from J; bases unmatched to any gene: 14. The germline V gene has CDR1 SQVTM and CDR2 ANQGSEA. The CDR3 has 15 residues.

The genes are TRBV29-1 and TRBJ1-1, with 7 bases that match TRBD1. This sequence originates from a human donor in a cohort sampled during active COVID-19. The sequencing sample was made of peripheral blood. DNA for the CDR3: TGCAGCGTCGGTGACAAACGACAGGGCGCCACTGAAGCTTTCTTT. Its protein product is CSVGDKRQGATEAFF.